Sequencing of this TCR beta chain was carried out in a study of T cell responses to AZD1222 COVID-19 vaccine (dated by TCRdb to about 2021). Notes on the research overall: TCR sequencing covered over 230 trial participants: 200 to 220 given two doses of AZD1222 and 26 given two doses of MenACWY control vaccine. Enrollment into the trials was organized by age into subgroups of 18-55, 56-69 and 70-plus years, and those subgroups contained roughly 160, 29 and 62 TCR-sequenced participants, respectively. The full study reports these points: Participants were mostly white British, with more females than males. The authors suggested clonal diversity may have been underestimated. A significant rise in spike-specific TCR breadth and depth was observed after two AZD1222 doses relative to day 0 and relative to MenACWY recipients. Conclusions about previously exposed vaccinees were limited because only a handful of AZD1222 recipients were SARS-CoV-2 seropositive at baseline. In the small 56-69-year group, the increase in depth fell short of significance, most likely because of low power. Because no samples from the day 14 peak response were available, repertoires could be characterized only after the peak T cell response. Nearly half of unique spike-specific TCRs reportedly recognized epitopes outside regions mutated in the B.1.351 and B.1.1.7 variants. Vaccine-associated CD4 TCRs spanned the whole spike protein, with dominant responses in regions 160-218 and 743-854.

This specimen's time point label, per the study, means: about 28 days (+/-7) after the second vaccine dose. AZD1222 recipients with second doses at about 4 weeks or about 12 weeks were pooled, because spike-specific TCR depth and breadth did not differ between schedules. The vaccinee samples were drawn from two UK trials, COV001 and COV002, one of which was a single-blind randomized controlled phase 2/3 trial testing AZD1222 (ChAdOx1 nCoV-19) in healthy adults. For TCRbeta chain sequencing, PBMC samples were collected from trial participants at day 0 and at day 28 after the second dose. Trimming removed 5 bases from V and 4 bases from J; the gene matches leave 13 bases unexplained. CDR1 SNHLY and CDR2 FYNNEI were looked up in the germline V gene. From the cysteine through the phenylalanine, the CDR3 covers 17 amino acids. Of all the DNA, just the CDR3 is kept, 51 bases in frame from base 1. A note on this clone: Its antigen is unknown. The record has no base qualities; no much larger clone is one base away.

The CDR3 regions of human TCRbeta chains were analyzed by immunosequencing. The study's own analysis went as follows. TCRs in the repertoires were compared against a reference library of SARS-CoV-2-specific TCRs that had been generated with the MIRA antigen-specificity platform. Breadth was defined as the fraction of unique TCRs that were SARS-CoV-2-associated, and depth was defined as the fraction of total T cells that were SARS-CoV-2-associated. Using the MIRA data, each spike-specific TCR was mapped to the spike region that the TCR reacts to and placed in a CD4 or CD8 class. Log10-transformed breadth and depth values were compared by one-way ANOVA with Sidak's multiple comparisons tests. The immuneACCESS repertoire file appears here via TCRdb, limited to in-frame rearrangements. These files lack a portion of the clones; in checked studies, under half of the deficit traces to unresolved V genes, and the cause of the others is not known. That table is the source of V, J and clone size, and D and trimming were worked out from the DNA. This sample has approximately 61,000 clones in its table, and around 81% of those were observed once. The ten top clones hold 20% to 30% of the sample.

The V and J genes are TRBV2 and TRBJ2-1, with TRBD2 identical over 8 junction bases. The sequence came from an adult who received the AZD1222 COVID-19 vaccine. Sequences were derived from peripheral blood, sampled 28 days after the second AZD1222 dose. For the CDR3, the sequence is CASSSHPTSGRYNEQFF. The nucleotide sequence is given as TGTGCCAGCAGTTCCCACCCCACTAGCGGAAGATACAATGAGCAGTTCTTC.